What follows are 29 T cell receptor beta chains derived from one specimen sequenced in a study of T cell changes during pregnancy in multiple sclerosis. Data came from immunoSEQ multiplex PCR; TCRdb stores just in-frame clones and leaves some out. Here the sample spans approximately 130,000 clones, around 93% being singletons. Sequenced here: peripheral blood, sampled before pregnancy. Receptors originate from a female donor with multiple sclerosis, enrolled in a pregnancy study.

This chain links TRBV28 with TRBJ2-2, with a weak D call TRBD2 (5 bases). Trimming took off 5 bases at V and 0 bases at J, with 13 bases between the two ends. Germline lookup yields CDR1 MDHEN and CDR2 SYDVKM. The CDR3 totals 16 residues. The CDR3 nucleotides read TGTGCCAGCAGTCCCGCTGGGCGGGCGAACACCGGGGAGCTGTTTTTT. Translation: CASSPAGRANTGELFF.

This chain uses TRBV7-2 with TRBJ1-5; a weak D match, TRBD1 (5 bases). Germline V CDR1 and CDR2: SGHTA, FQGNSA. The CDR3 sequence is 15 residues long. Trimming stripped 3 bases from V and 5 bases from J, with 14 bases between. This CDR3 is CASSLVGGGYQPQHF. DNA for the CDR3: TGTGCCAGCAGCTTGGTCGGGGGTGGGTATCAGCCCCAGCATTTT.

The chain joins TRBV7-9 to TRBJ1-4, with TRBD1 matching 8 bases. After removal of 4 bases from V and 8 bases from J, the junction contained 9 bases not matched to a gene. The CDR3 has 15 amino acids. Germline CDR1 reads SEHNR; CDR2 reads FQNEAQ (reference sequence). The DNA of the CDR3 is TGTGCCAGCAGCTCCTTTGGACAGGGAGGGGAAAAACTGTTTTTT. Its translation: CASSSFGQGGEKLFF.

The chain links TRBV4-1 to TRBJ2-1; 7 nucleotides line up with TRBD2. The germline CDR1 and CDR2 sequences are MGHRA and YSYEKL. V lost 2 bases and J lost 7; bases outside the gene matches: 20. CDR3 length equals 19 residues. CDR3 sequence reads: CASSQPPGGGVLGANEQFF. CDR3 nucleotides: TGCGCCAGCAGCCAACCGCCCGGTGGGGGGGTTCTTGGAGCGAATGAGCAGTTCTTC.

This clone was found once. The chain recombines TRBV2 with TRBJ1-5; TRBD1 matches 9 bases. Looked up from germline, CDR1 is SNHLY and CDR2 is FYNNEI. The CDR3 is made up of 14 amino acids. Trimming took 6 bases from V and 5 from J; bases not matched to a gene: 5. CDR3 in amino acids: CASRGDRAHQPQHF. The CDR3 DNA follows: TGTGCCAGCAGAGGGGACAGGGCCCATCAGCCCCAGCATTTT.

The V and J genes are TRBV18 and TRBJ1-2, with 12 bases matching TRBD1. The CDR3 is 15 amino acids. Germline-derived CDR1 and CDR2 are KGHSH and LQKENI. After removal of 6 bases from V and 6 bases from J, the junction contained 8 bases not matched to a gene. The CDR3 nucleotides are TGTGCCAGCTCTCGCGCGGGACAGGGGGCGAATGGCTACACCTTC. Translating gives CASSRAGQGANGYTF.

V is TRBV28 and J is TRBJ2-2, with D uncertain. CDR1 is MDHEN, CDR2 SYDVKM, per germline. The V and J ends lost 3 bases and 4 bases respectively, with 9 bases between them. This CDR3 has 14 amino acids. The CDR3 DNA follows: TGTGCCAGCAGTTTGGCAGGCACCACCGGGGAGCTGTTTTTT. This encodes CASSLAGTTGELFF.

The V and J genes are TRBV5-1 and TRBJ2-2, with a possible D match to TRBD2 (6 bases). Germline V lookup: CDR1 SGHRS, CDR2 YFSETQ. The CDR3 covers 16 residues. V lost 2 bases to trimming and J lost 4 bases, with 15 bases between them. CDR3 bases: TGCGCCAGCAGCTTAGGGACTGGGACTTTCACCGGGGAGCTGTTTTTT. Translated, it gives CASSLGTGTFTGELFF.

CDR3 protein: CASRGPGGGYTF. Written as DNA, the CDR3 is TGTGCCAGCAGGGGGCCGGGCGGTGGCTACACCTTC. The rearrangement links TRBV13 to TRBJ1-2, with a possible D match to TRBD1 (5 bases). Trimming removed 6 bases from V and 7 bases from J, with 12 bases in between. The CDR3 contains 12 residues. Germline lookup yields CDR1 PRHDT and CDR2 FYEKMQ (reference sequence).

The chain joins TRBV18 to TRBJ1-1, with D uncertain. CDR3 length: 13 amino acids. Trimming stripped 3 bases from V and 5 bases from J, with 10 bases between. Germline values: CDR1 KGHSH, CDR2 LQKENI. CDR3 region: CASSPNRVTEAFF. CDR3 in DNA: TGTGCCAGCTCACCTAATCGGGTGACTGAAGCTTTCTTT.

The chain links TRBV29-1 to TRBJ2-1, with 9 bases matching TRBD1. Trimming at V came to 1 base and at J to 1 base, leaving 17 bases not matched to a gene. This CDR3 comprises 20 residues. CDR1 and CDR2 from the germline V gene are SQVTM and ANQGSEA. DNA of the CDR3: TGCAGCGTTGAAGCGGGCGTATGGCAGACAGGGGGTGTATCCTACAATGAGCAGTTCTTC. This sequence encodes CSVEAGVWQTGGVSYNEQFF.

The rearrangement links TRBV14 to TRBJ2-1; D call uncertain. Germline lookup yields CDR1 SGHDN and CDR2 FVKESK. Trimming removed 3 bases at V and 4 bases at J, with 13 bases between. The CDR3 is made up of 15 amino acids. CDR3 protein: CASSHVGPLYNEQFF. The CDR3, as DNA: TGTGCCAGCAGCCATGTTGGCCCCCTTTACAATGAGCAGTTCTTC.

The chain combines TRBV2 with TRBJ1-2; 7 nucleotides agree with TRBD1. The V gene end was trimmed by 7 bases and the J gene end by 2 bases; junction bases not matched to a gene: 4. The CDR3 spans 13 residues. CDR1 is SNHLY and CDR2 is FYNNEI in the germline V gene. This CDR3 reads CASTRQGNYGYTF. The CDR3 bases are TGTGCCAGCACCAGACAGGGAAACTATGGCTACACCTTC.

The chain is built from TRBV11-1 and TRBJ2-1, with D possibly TRBD2 on 5 matching bases. The V gene's germline CDR1 is SGHAT and CDR2 FQDESV (reference sequence). With 5 bases removed from V and 6 bases from J, the gap between germline ends came to 8 bases. The CDR3 is 12 residues long. The CDR3 DNA reads TGTGCCAGCAGCCCGGCGGGCAATGAGCAGTTCTTC. Protein product: CASSPAGNEQFF.

The chain uses TRBV15 and TRBJ2-7; weak D call: TRBD1 (5 bases). Trimming pared 1 base from V and 0 bases from J, leaving 7 bases between. CDR3 length: 14 residues. Germline assignment: CDR1 LNHNV and CDR2 YYDKDF (reference sequence). CDR3 in DNA: TGTGCCACCAGCAGAGGCGACAGCTCCTACGAGCAGTACTTC. It is translated as CATSRGDSSYEQYF.

The chain carries TRBV5-6 and TRBJ2-7, with 9 bases that match TRBD1. From germline, CDR1 is SGHDT and CDR2 YYEEEE. Trimming took 5 bases from V and 3 from J; bases not matched to a gene: 3. CDR3 length: 13 residues. CDR3: CASSGTGSYEQYF. The DNA of the CDR3 is TGTGCCAGCAGTGGGACAGGGAGCTACGAGCAGTACTTC.

This chain joins TRBV30 and TRBJ2-5; TRBD2 matches 9 bases. CDR1 GTSNPN and CDR2 SVGIG come from the germline V gene (reference sequence). The CDR3 has 13 amino acids. After removal of 3 bases from V and 4 bases from J, the junction contained 3 bases not matched to a gene. Here the CDR3 DNA reads TGTGCCTGGAGGCTAGCGGGACTAGAGACCCAGTACTTC. Its protein product is CAWRLAGLETQYF.

The J gene is TRBJ1-6, the V gene TRBV14; D is uncertain. V gave up 4 bases and J gave up 13 bases, with 17 bases separating them. This CDR3 has 14 residues. Germline CDR1 SGHDN, CDR2 FVKESK. The DNA of the CDR3 is TGTGCCAGCAGCCGAGCCCTCCTATCCGGGCCCCTCCACTTT. Protein: CASSRALLSGPLHF.

The chain employs TRBV19 and TRBJ1-4, with D unclear. Trimming took off 5 bases at V and 6 bases at J, with 10 bases between the two ends. The CDR3 runs 13 residues. Germline V gene data show CDR1 as LNHDA and CDR2 as SQIVND (reference sequence). The CDR3 nucleotides are TGTGCCAGTAGTGTGGACGGGGATGAAAAACTGTTTTTT. Protein: CASSVDGDEKLFF.

The chain has TRBV15 and TRBJ1-4, with a weak D call TRBD1 (5 bases). The V gene lost 10 bases and the J gene lost 8 bases, with 14 bases spanning the gap. The CDR3 is made up of 12 amino acids. CDR1 is LNHNV, CDR2 YYDKDF, per germline (reference sequence). CDR3 nucleotide sequence: TGTGCCAGTGGCCCGGACACCGAAAAACTGTTTTTT. Translating gives CASGPDTEKLFF.

The chain carries TRBV9 and TRBJ2-3, with D possibly TRBD1 on 6 matching bases. In germline, CDR1 is SGDLS, CDR2 YYNGEE. CDR3 length equals 15 residues. V lost 3 bases to trimming and J lost 1 base, with 12 bases between them. The CDR3: CASSEGVGGTDTQYF. As DNA, the CDR3 is TGTGCCAGCAGCGAGGGGGTAGGGGGCACAGATACGCAGTATTTT.

Remarks on this clone: The germline gene is not matched at one end of the junction; a read error may be the cause. The V call is TRBV28, the J call TRBJ2-7, with D hard to call. The CDR3 loop spans 13 amino acids. Germline CDR1 and CDR2: MDHEN and SYDVKM. CDR3 nucleotides: TGTGCCAGCACTTTAGGGCTGCACTACGAGCAGTACTTC. Encoded protein: CASTLGLHYEQYF.

This chain uses TRBV5-6 with TRBJ1-1; D is ambiguous. Germline V CDR1 and CDR2: SGHDT, YYEEEE. The CDR3 is made up of 13 amino acids. The ends were cut back, 2 bases at V and 1 base at J, with 6 bases in the middle. The CDR3 DNA reads TGTGCCAGCAGCTTCGAAGCGAACACTGAAGCTTTCTTT. This sequence encodes CASSFEANTEAFF.

V gene TRBV7-2 combines with J gene TRBJ2-1; the match to TRBD2 covers 7 bases. Trimming removed 3 bases from V and 3 bases from J; junction bases left unmatched: 2. Germline CDR1 reads SGHTA; CDR2 reads FQGNSA. There are 14 residues in the CDR3. The CDR3 here is CASSLASGYNEQFF. The CDR3 DNA follows: TGTGCCAGCAGCTTGGCTAGCGGCTACAATGAGCAGTTCTTC.

The V gene is TRBV6-5, the J gene TRBJ1-2, with 10 bases that match TRBD1. The V and J ends lost 9 bases and 3 bases, in that order; junction bases with no gene match: 7. The germline V gene encodes CDR1 MNHEY and CDR2 SVGAGI. The CDR3 sequence is 14 residues long. CDR3 DNA sequence: TGTGCCAGTCGGACAGGGGGTGTTTACTATGGCTACACCTTC. Translation: CASRTGGVYYGYTF.

The rearrangement joins TRBV28 to TRBJ2-2, with a weak D call TRBD2 (7 bases). CDR1 is MDHEN, CDR2 SYDVKM, per germline. The CDR3 is 17 residues long. The V end was cut by 5 bases, the J end by 6 bases, with 22 bases between. CDR3 sequence reads: CASSGGLGGRIAGELFF. CDR3 coding DNA: TGTGCCAGCAGTGGGGGGCTGGGCGGGAGAATTGCCGGGGAGCTGTTTTTT.

The rearrangement joins TRBV15 to TRBJ2-7; D gene ambiguous. Trimming removed 5 bases from V and 3 bases from J, with 11 bases in between. Germline lookup yields CDR1 LNHNV and CDR2 YYDKDF (reference sequence). The CDR3 contains 13 residues. This chain's CDR3 is CATSRHTFYEQYF. CDR3 DNA sequence: TGTGCCACCAGCCGACATACCTTCTACGAGCAGTACTTC.

This chain's CDR3 is CASGSPNRRLNYGYTF. For the CDR3, the DNA is TGTGCCAGCGGATCACCTAACAGAAGATTAAACTATGGCTACACCTTC. The chain combines TRBV9 with TRBJ1-2; D not certain. The CDR3 sequence is 16 residues long. Trimming stripped 7 bases from V and 2 bases from J, with 21 bases between. Per germline, CDR1 SGDLS and CDR2 YYNGEE. Drawing the rest from reference TRBV9 and TRBJ1-2, the complete variable domain is DSGVTQTPKHLITATGQRVTLRCSPRSGDLSVYWYQQSLDQGLQFLIQYYNGEERAKGNILERFSAQQFPDLHSELNLSSLELGDSALYFCASGSPNRRLNYGYTFGSGTRLTVV.

The chain has TRBV5-1 and TRBJ2-7; D may be TRBD2 (5 bases). This CDR3 region has 15 residues. The V and J ends lost 1 base and 3 bases respectively, with 14 bases between them. The germline CDR1 and CDR2 sequences are SGHRS and YFSETQ. The CDR3 loop is CASSLLKNGNYEQYF. The CDR3 coding sequence is TGCGCCAGCAGCTTGCTTAAGAACGGGAACTACGAGCAGTACTTC.